A selection of T cell receptor beta chains follows, all from one sample in a study of OX40 agonist ivuxolimab in advanced cancers. TCRdb's table, derived via immunoSEQ multiplex PCR, lists solely in-frame clones and lacks some. This sample yields 35,000 to 40,000 clones, of which roughly four fifths are seen a single time; under 2% belongs to the top ten. The sample here was CD4+ or CD8+ T cells sorted from blood, taken in a trial of the OX40 agonist ivuxolimab. The receptors shown here come from an adult with an advanced solid tumor such as melanoma, head and neck, liver or kidney cancer. Both conserved end residues are part of each CDR3. The D gene is left open where the match is weak. Where a row states a size, it is once, few, many or the class of an expanded clone; other rows omit it.

j_call cdr3_length d_call clone_size v_call cdr3_aa cdr3_nt
TRBJ1-3 14 . . TRBV19 CASSLVSSGNTIYF TGTGCCAGTAGTCTGGTTAGCTCTGGAAACACCATATATTTT
TRBJ1-3 14 . few TRBV9 CASSVDFPGNTIYF TGTGCCAGCAGCGTAGATTTTCCGGGAAACACCATATATTTT
TRBJ1-4 14 . . TRBV5-1 CASSSQLMREKLFF TGCGCCAGCAGCTCCCAGCTAATGAGGGAAAAACTGTTTTTT
TRBJ1-4 13 . . TRBV11-3 CASSLGAEEKLFF TGTGCCAGCAGCCTGGGGGCTGAAGAAAAACTGTTTTTT
TRBJ1-2 13 TRBD1 . TRBV18 CASSPDRAGGYTF TGTGCCAGCTCACCGGACAGGGCGGGAGGCTACACCTTC
TRBJ2-3 14 . . TRBV5-6 CASSPGPVWDTQYF TGTGCCAGCAGCCCGGGGCCAGTCTGGGATACGCAGTATTTT
TRBJ2-7 14 . once TRBV2 CATDPTGVQHEQYF TGTGCCACTGACCCTACGGGGGTTCAGCACGAGCAGTACTTC
TRBJ1-1 15 . . TRBV6-1 CASTQSPGMSTEAFF TGTGCCAGCACCCAAAGCCCGGGTATGAGCACTGAAGCTTTCTTT
TRBJ1-5 15 . . TRBV10-3 CATHPGHDSNQPQHF TGTGCCACCCACCCCGGACACGATAGCAATCAGCCCCAGCATTTT
TRBJ2-2 13 . once TRBV18 CASSPLQTGELFF TGTGCCAGCTCACCACTGCAGACCGGGGAGCTGTTTTTT
TRBJ2-2 18 TRBD1 . TRBV9 CASSVGLGQGPRTGELFF TGTGCCAGCAGCGTAGGTCTGGGACAGGGGCCAAGGACCGGGGAGCTGTTTTTT
TRBJ2-7 16 TRBD2 . TRBV19 CASSIPGLAGTLEQYF TGTGCCAGTAGTATACCGGGACTAGCGGGTACCCTCGAGCAGTACTTC
TRBJ2-2 16 TRBD2 . TRBV2 CASREAGGPNTGELFF TGTGCCAGCAGGGAAGCGGGGGGGCCAAACACCGGGGAGCTGTTTTTT
TRBJ2-5 13 . . TRBV28 CASSSRGQETQYF TGTGCCAGCAGTTCTCGGGGACAAGAGACCCAGTACTTC
TRBJ2-7 12 . . TRBV7-8 CASSLARAVQYF TGTGCCAGCAGCTTAGCGCGGGCGGTGCAGTACTTC
TRBJ2-5 16 TRBD2 . TRBV9 CASSVEGSGRQEAQYF TGTGCCAGCAGCGTAGAAGGTAGCGGGAGGCAAGAGGCCCAGTACTTC
TRBJ2-1 15 TRBD2 . TRBV7-2 CASSPSGNSYNEQFF TGTGCCAGCAGCCCTAGCGGGAATTCCTACAATGAGCAGTTCTTC
TRBJ2-5 13 . . TRBV27 CASSLRGWETQYF TGTGCCAGCAGTTTAAGGGGCTGGGAGACCCAGTACTTC
TRBJ2-1 17 TRBD2 . TRBV10-1 CASSPGTSGRAWYEQFF TGCGCCAGCAGCCCCGGGACTAGCGGGAGGGCCTGGTATGAGCAGTTCTTC
TRBJ1-3 13 . . TRBV7-2 CASTESSGNTIYF TGTGCCAGCACCGAATCCTCTGGAAACACCATATATTTT
TRBJ2-2 15 . . TRBV5-6 CASSTWLPNTGELFF TGTGCCAGCAGCACGTGGCTCCCGAACACCGGGGAGCTGTTTTTT
TRBJ1-1 13 . . TRBV5-6 CASSWDMNTEAFF TGTGCCAGCAGCTGGGATATGAACACTGAAGCTTTCTTT
TRBJ2-1 14 . few TRBV11-2 CASSLDPGLSKRFF TGTGCCAGCAGCTTAGATCCGGGACTCTCAAAGCGGTTCTTC
TRBJ2-7 18 TRBD2 . TRBV30 CAWNQGGLAGGTTYEQYF TGTGCCTGGAACCAAGGGGGACTAGCGGGAGGGACTACCTACGAGCAGTACTTC
TRBJ2-1 14 . . TRBV19 CASNGQGYSDEQFF TGTGCCAGTAATGGGCAGGGGTATAGCGATGAGCAGTTCTTC
TRBJ1-1 13 TRBD1 . TRBV5-1 CASSLGTVGEAFF TGCGCCAGCAGCTTAGGGACAGTAGGAGAAGCTTTCTTT
TRBJ1-1 16 . few TRBV18 CASSPRARDVNTEAFF TGTGCCAGCTCACCAAGAGCGCGGGATGTGAACACTGAAGCTTTCTTT
TRBJ2-1 12 . once TRBV11-3 CASSLGGHEQFF TGTGCCAGCAGCTTAGGCGGGCATGAGCAGTTCTTC
TRBJ1-2 13 . . TRBV29-1 CSVEKGRAHGYTF TGCAGCGTTGAGAAGGGGAGGGCTCATGGCTACACCTTC
TRBJ1-2 14 . . TRBV5-5 CASSSGLGNYGYTF TGTGCCAGCAGCTCAGGACTTGGAAACTATGGCTACACCTTC
TRBJ1-3 14 . . TRBV28 CASLNLGTGNTIYF TGTGCCAGCCTGAATCTAGGGACTGGAAACACCATATATTTT
TRBJ2-2 16 TRBD2 . TRBV5-4 CASSLEASGINGELFF TGTGCCAGCAGCTTGGAAGCTAGCGGGATCAACGGGGAGCTGTTTTTT
TRBJ2-5 13 TRBD2 once TRBV5-4 CASSLGGEETQYF TGTGCCAGCAGCCTGGGGGGGGAGGAGACCCAGTACTTC
TRBJ2-5 13 . . TRBV6-5 CASSEVIRETQYF TGTGCCAGCAGTGAGGTGATTCGCGAGACCCAGTACTTC
TRBJ2-3 15 TRBD2 . TRBV5-6 CASSSRGDRADTQYF TGTGCCAGCAGCTCCCGGGGGGATCGAGCAGATACGCAGTATTTT
TRBJ1-1 14 . . TRBV2 CASSESTVNTEAFF TGTGCCAGCAGTGAATCGACGGTGAACACTGAAGCTTTCTTT
TRBJ2-3 15 TRBD2 . TRBV11-2 CASSLPGLTTDTQYF TGTGCCAGCAGCTTACCGGGACTAACCACAGATACGCAGTATTTT
TRBJ2-7 13 . . TRBV30 CAWKATGSSEQYF TGTGCCTGGAAAGCAACAGGGTCCTCCGAGCAGTACTTC
TRBJ2-5 16 TRBD1 . TRBV5-4 CASSLGDRGGFETQYF TGTGCCAGCAGCTTGGGGGACAGGGGAGGTTTTGAGACCCAGTACTTC
TRBJ1-3 12 . once TRBV6-6 CASSPGTGTIYF TGTGCCAGCAGCCCCGGCACGGGGACCATATATTTT